The T cell receptor (beta chain) described here comes from a study of T-cell reconstitution after alpha-beta-depleted transplantation in children. The TCRbeta library incorporated unique molecular identifiers. TCRdb re-analysed the PCR reads in MiXCR, keeping a single row per CDR3 protein. Of a few hundred thousand distinct CDR3 sequences in the sample, 10% were seen once. This sequence originates from a human donor who donated a stem cell graft to a child with acute lymphoblastic leukemia. The starting material was PBMCs from the stem cell graft donor, obtained from the stem cell graft.

Here the CDR3 DNA reads TGTGCCGCCCAAGGGAACACCGGGGAGCTGTTTTTT. Translated: CAAQGNTGELFF. This chain uses TRBV10-3 with TRBJ2-2, with D uncertain. Germline CDR1 reads ENHRY; CDR2 reads SYGVKD. V shed 11 bases and J shed 1 base, with 8 bases lying between them. CDR3 length: 12 residues.